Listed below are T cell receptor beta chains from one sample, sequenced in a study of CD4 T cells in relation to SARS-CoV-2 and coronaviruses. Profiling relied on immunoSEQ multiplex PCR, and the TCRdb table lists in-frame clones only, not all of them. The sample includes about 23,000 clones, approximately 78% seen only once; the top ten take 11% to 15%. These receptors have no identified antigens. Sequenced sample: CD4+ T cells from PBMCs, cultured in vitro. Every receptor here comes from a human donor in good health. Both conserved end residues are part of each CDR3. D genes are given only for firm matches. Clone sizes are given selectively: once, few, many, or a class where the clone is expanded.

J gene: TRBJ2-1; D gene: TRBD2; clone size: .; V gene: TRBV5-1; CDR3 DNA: TGCGCCAGCAGCTTGTTCACCGGACTAGCGGACAATGAGCAGTTCTTC; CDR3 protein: CASSLFTGLADNEQFF
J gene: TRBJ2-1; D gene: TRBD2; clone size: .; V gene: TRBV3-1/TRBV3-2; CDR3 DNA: TGTGCCAGCAGCCAGGAAAGACTAGCGGGTTTCGGGTCCTACAATGAGCAGTTCTTC; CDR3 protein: CASSQERLAGFGSYNEQFF
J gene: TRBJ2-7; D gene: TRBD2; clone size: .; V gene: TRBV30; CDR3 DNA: TGTGCCTGGAGCGTCAGCGGGAGGGAAGTTAGCGAGCAGTACTTC; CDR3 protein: CAWSVSGREVSEQYF
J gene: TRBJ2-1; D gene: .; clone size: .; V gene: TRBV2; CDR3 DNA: TGTGCCAGCAGCGCTCGGGAGATCTGGTACAATGAGCAGTTCTTC; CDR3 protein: CASSAREIWYNEQFF
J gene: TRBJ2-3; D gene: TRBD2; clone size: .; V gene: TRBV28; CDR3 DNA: TGTGCCAGCAGTTTGAACAGAGCGGGAGGATCAGATACGCAGTATTTT; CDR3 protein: CASSLNRAGGSDTQYF
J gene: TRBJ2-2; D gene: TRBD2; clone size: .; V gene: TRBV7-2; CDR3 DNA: TGTGCCAGCAGCTTAGGTCTTGGCGGGAGGGCGACCGGGGAGCTGTTTTTT; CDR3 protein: CASSLGLGGRATGELFF
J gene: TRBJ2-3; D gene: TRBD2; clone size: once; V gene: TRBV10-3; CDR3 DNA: TGTGCCACATTAGCGGGATCGGGGGGACTGGGAACGCAGTATTTT; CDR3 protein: CATLAGSGGLGTQYF
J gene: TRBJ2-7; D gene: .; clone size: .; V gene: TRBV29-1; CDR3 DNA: TGCAGCGTTGAAGATCGTACGGGAGTGCCAAACGAGCAGTACTTC; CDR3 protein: CSVEDRTGVPNEQYF
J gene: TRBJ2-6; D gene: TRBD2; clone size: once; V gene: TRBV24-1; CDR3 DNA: TGTGCCACCAGTGACGGGGGGAGAGGGGCCAACGTCCTGACTTTC; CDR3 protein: CATSDGGRGANVLTF
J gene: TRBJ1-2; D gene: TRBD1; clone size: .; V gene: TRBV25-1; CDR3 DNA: TGTGCCAGCAGTGAAGGCGGGACAGGGGGCCCCTATGGCTACACCTTC; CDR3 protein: CASSEGGTGGPYGYTF
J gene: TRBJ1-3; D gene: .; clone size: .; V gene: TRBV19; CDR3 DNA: TGTGCCAGTAGTATTCCCACATCATGGAACACCATATATTTT; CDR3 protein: CASSIPTSWNTIYF
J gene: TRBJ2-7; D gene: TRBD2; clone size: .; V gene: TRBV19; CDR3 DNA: TGTGCCACTAGCGGGAGGTCCTACGAGCAGTACTTC; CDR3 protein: CATSGRSYEQYF
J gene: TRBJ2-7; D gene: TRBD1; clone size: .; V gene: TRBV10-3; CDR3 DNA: TGTGCCATCAGTGGGTCGACAGGGAAAATTCACGAGCAGTACTTC; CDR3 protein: CAISGSTGKIHEQYF
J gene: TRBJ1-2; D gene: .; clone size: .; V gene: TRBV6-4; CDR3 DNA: TGTGCCAGCAGTGACTCAGGGGGTGGCTACACCTTC; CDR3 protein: CASSDSGGGYTF
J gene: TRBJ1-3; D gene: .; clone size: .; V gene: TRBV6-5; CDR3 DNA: TGTGCCAGCAGTTACGGAAAGGAGGCTTCTGGAAACACCATATATTTT; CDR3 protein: CASSYGKEASGNTIYF
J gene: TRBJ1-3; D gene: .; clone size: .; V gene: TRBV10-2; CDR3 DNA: TGCGCCAGCAGTGAACCAGGCGGTGGAAACACCATATATTTT; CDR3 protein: CASSEPGGGNTIYF
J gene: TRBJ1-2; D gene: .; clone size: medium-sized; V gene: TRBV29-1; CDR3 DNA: TGCAGCGTTGGCTCCGTGGGGGGTTATGGCTACACCTTC; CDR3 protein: CSVGSVGGYGYTF
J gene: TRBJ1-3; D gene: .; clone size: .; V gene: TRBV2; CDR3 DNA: TGTGCCAGCAGTGAAACCGGATTTAGGAACACCATATATTTT; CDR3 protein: CASSETGFRNTIYF
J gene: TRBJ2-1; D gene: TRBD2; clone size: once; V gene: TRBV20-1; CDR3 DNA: TGCAGTGCTAGTCCCCGAGCTAGCGGGAGGGCCCTCGGGAGGAATGAGCAGTTCTTC; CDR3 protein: CSASPRASGRALGRNEQFF
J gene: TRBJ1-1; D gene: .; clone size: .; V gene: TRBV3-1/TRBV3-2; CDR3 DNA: TGTGCCAGCCGACAGGCGAACACTGAAGCTTTCTTT; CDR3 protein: CASRQANTEAFF
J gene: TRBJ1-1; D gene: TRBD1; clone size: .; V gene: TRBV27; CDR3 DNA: TGTGCCAGCAGAGACACAGGGGGCACTGAAGCTTTCTTT; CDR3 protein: CASRDTGGTEAFF
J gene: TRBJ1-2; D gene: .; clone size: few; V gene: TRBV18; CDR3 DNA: TGTGCCAGCTTCCCCAGACAGGCCGTAGAGATGAACTATGGCTACACCTTC; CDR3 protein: CASFPRQAVEMNYGYTF
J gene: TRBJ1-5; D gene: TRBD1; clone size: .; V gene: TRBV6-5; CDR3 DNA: TGTGCCAGCAGAGGGGGACAGGGAAATCAGCCCCAGCATTTT; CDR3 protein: CASRGGQGNQPQHF
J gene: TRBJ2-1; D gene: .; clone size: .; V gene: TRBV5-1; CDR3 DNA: TGCGCCAGCAGCTTGGGGGTTACCTTATACGACTACAATGAGCAGTTCTTC; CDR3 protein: CASSLGVTLYDYNEQFF
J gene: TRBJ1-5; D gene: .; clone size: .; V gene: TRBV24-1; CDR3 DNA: TGTGCCACCAGTGGTGGACAGTATAGCAATCAGCCCCAGCATTTT; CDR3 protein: CATSGGQYSNQPQHF
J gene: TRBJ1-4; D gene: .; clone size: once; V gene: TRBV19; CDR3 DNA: TGTGCCAGTAGTATAATGGTGGCTAATGAAAAACTGTTTTTT; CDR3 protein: CASSIMVANEKLFF
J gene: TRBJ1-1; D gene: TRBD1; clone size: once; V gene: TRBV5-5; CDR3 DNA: TGTGCCAGCACCGGACAGGGGCTCACTGAAGCTTTCTTT; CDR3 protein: CASTGQGLTEAFF
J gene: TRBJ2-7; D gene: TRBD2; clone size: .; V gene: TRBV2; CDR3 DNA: TGTGCCAGCAGAAGGGAGCGGGACTACGAGCAGTACTTC; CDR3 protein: CASRRERDYEQYF
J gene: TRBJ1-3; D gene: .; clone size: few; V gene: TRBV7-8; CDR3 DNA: TGTGCCAGCAGCCGATCGGACCGGAACACCATATATTTT; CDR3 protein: CASSRSDRNTIYF
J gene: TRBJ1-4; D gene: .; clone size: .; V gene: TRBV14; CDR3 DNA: TGTGCCAGCAGCCAAGTGGGAATACGTGGTGAAAAACTGTTTTTT; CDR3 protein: CASSQVGIRGEKLFF
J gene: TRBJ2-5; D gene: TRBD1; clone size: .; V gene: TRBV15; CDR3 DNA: TGTGCCACCAGCAAACAGGGGCTGGGGGAGACCCAGTACTTC; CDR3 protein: CATSKQGLGETQYF
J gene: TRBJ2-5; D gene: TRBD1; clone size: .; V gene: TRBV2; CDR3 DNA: TGTGCCAGCAGCGGAGGACCGGGACAGGGGGGAGAGACCCAGTACTTC; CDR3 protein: CASSGGPGQGGETQYF
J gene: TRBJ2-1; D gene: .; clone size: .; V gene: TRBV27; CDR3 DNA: TGTGCCAGCCGCCACCGGGGGAGCTCCTACAATGAGCAGTTCTTC; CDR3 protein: CASRHRGSSYNEQFF
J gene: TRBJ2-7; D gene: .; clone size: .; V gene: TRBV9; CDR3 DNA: TGTGCCAGCAGCCCAGGGGACATACGCTCCTACGAGCAGTACTTC; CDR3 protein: CASSPGDIRSYEQYF
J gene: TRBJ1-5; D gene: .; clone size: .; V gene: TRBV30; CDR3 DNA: TGTGCCTGGAGCCGTGTGTCAGGTGCTGGTCAGCCCCAGCATTTT; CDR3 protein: CAWSRVSGAGQPQHF
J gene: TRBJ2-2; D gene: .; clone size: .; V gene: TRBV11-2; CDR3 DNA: TGTGCCAGCAGCTCCCTCAAAGACACCGGGGAGCTGTTTTTT; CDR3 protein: CASSSLKDTGELFF
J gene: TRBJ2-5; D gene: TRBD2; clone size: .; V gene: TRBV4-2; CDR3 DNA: TGTGCCAGCAGCCAAGATCCGAGCGGGAAAGAGACCCAGTACTTC; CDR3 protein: CASSQDPSGKETQYF
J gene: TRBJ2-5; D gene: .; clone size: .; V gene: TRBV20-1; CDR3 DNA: TGCAGTGCTAGTACCGGTCGGGCATGGCCAGAGACCCAGTACTTC; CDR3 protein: CSASTGRAWPETQYF
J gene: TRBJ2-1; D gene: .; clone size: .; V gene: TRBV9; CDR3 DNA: TGTGCCAGCAGCGTAGCTACGAGGGGCAATGAGCAGTTCTTC; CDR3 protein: CASSVATRGNEQFF
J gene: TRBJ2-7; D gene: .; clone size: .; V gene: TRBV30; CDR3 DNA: TGTGCCTGGAGTAGGCAACTCTCCTACGAGCAGTACTTC; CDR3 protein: CAWSRQLSYEQYF
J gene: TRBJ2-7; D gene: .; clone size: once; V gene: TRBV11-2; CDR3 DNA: TGTGCCAGCAGCTTAGACAGGGCACACGAGCAGTACTTC; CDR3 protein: CASSLDRAHEQYF
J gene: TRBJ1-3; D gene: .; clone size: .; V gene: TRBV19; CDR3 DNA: TGTGCCAGTAGTATCAGGGCGCCCTACTCTGGAAACACCATATATTTT; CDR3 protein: CASSIRAPYSGNTIYF
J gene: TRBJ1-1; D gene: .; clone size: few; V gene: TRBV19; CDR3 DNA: TGTGCCAGTAGTATGTGGGACACTGAAGCTTTCTTT; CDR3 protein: CASSMWDTEAFF
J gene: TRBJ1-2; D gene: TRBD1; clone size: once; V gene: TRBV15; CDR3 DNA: TGTGCCACCAGGACGGGACAGGGGACAGACACCTTC; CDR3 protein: CATRTGQGTDTF
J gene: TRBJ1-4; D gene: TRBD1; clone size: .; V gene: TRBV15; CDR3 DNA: TGTGCCACCAGCATGGGACAGGGGGAGGAAAAACTGTTTTTT; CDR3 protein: CATSMGQGEEKLFF